This TCR beta chain was found in a study of breast tumors, draining lymph nodes, adjacent tissues. Samples came from axillary lymph nodes draining the breast cancer. With respect to this clonotype: Its antigen is unidentified. This sequence may be a read error, since a much larger clone differs from it by one base. A read error is likely, as this CDR3 ends without the conserved phenylalanine or tryptophan.

Study results and caveats: Tumor repertoires ranked between lymph nodes and nontumor tissue in diversity, with V and J gene preferences.

Each CDR3 protein gets one entry after TCRdb re-called the multiplex PCR reads with MiXCR. The repertoire includes approximately 130,000 distinct CDR3 sequences, about 20% of them detected once, and roughly 2.2% sits in the top ten. CDR1 ENHRY and CDR2 SYGVKD come from the germline V gene. This CDR3 contains 15 residues. The V segment lost 1 base and the J segment 4 bases; nucleotides outside the gene matches: 6. Source material: axillary lymph node tissue. This clonotype was sampled from a female donor with breast cancer. Some clones in this sample may be carry-over from other donors' samples. V usage is TRBV10-3 and J usage is TRBJ2-5; 7 positions agree with TRBD1. CDR3 sequence: CAISEFAGGRETQYL. In nucleotides, the CDR3 is TGTGCCATCAGTGAGTTTGCAGGGGGAAGAGAGACCCAGTACCTC.